The 2 T cell receptor beta chains listed next were all sequenced from one sample in a study of cytomegalovirus exposure and HLA in healthy donors. It was with 60 Vbeta and 13 Jbeta primers that the PCR ran. Assay used: immunoSEQ multiplex PCR; TCRdb lists only in-frame clones, some missing. The sample holds about 120,000 clones; 60% to 85% are singletons and the top ten take just over 1%. Sequenced sample: PBMCs. The receptor set was obtained from a human donor in good health.

V is TRBV7-9 and J is TRBJ2-5; TRBD1 aligns across 7 bases. V shed 6 bases and J 2 bases; nucleotides not matched to a gene: 12. This CDR3 has 16 residues. Germline-derived CDR1 and CDR2 are SEHNR and FQNEAQ (reference sequence). This CDR3 is CASRPGGRGRQETQYF. The CDR3 bases are TGTGCCAGCAGACCAGGGGGACGGGGAAGACAAGAGACCCAGTACTTC.

The chain combines TRBV9 with TRBJ1-1, with D possibly matching TRBD1 (5 bases). The V end was cut by 0 bases, the J end by 9 bases, with 12 bases between. The germline V gene has CDR1 SGDLS and CDR2 YYNGEE. The length of the CDR3 is 13 residues. The CDR3 reads CASSVEGKAKAFF. The CDR3 bases are TGTGCCAGCAGCGTAGAGGGGAAAGCGAAAGCTTTCTTT.